These T cell receptor beta chains were read from a single sample in a study of early T cells in non-severe SARS-CoV-2 infection. TCRdb analysed the 5' RACE reads with MiXCR anew, one entry per CDR3 protein. The profile covers under 85,000 distinct CDR3 sequences, with more than 4% appearing a single time and less than 9.5% taken by the ten largest. The sample in question was whole blood, obtained at baseline. Receptor source: an adult who was a healthcare worker with PCR-confirmed SARS-CoV-2 infection or an uninfected control (not recorded which). The CDR3 runs from the conserved cysteine through the conserved F or W. The D gene is left open where the match is weak. A clone size is listed for some rows: how often the clone was seen (once, few, many), or a class if it is expanded.

d_call clone_size j_call v_call cdr3_aa cdr3_nt
. few TRBJ2-4 TRBV7-9 CASSRLRGDIAKNIQYF TGTGCCAGCAGCCGTTTGCGGGGAGACATAGCCAAAAACATTCAGTACTTC
TRBD1 . TRBJ2-2 TRBV30 CAWSPTRGLRTGELFF TGTGCCTGGAGTCCTACGAGGGGGCTGCGCACCGGGGAGCTGTTTTTT
TRBD2 few TRBJ2-3 TRBV4-2 CASSQETAGGDFTDTQYF TGTGCCAGCAGCCAAGAAACGGCGGGAGGGGACTTCACAGATACGCAGTATTTT
. . TRBJ2-3 TRBV11-2 CASSKRDTQYF TGTGCCAGCAGCAAACGAGATACGCAGTATTTT
. many TRBJ2-1 TRBV19 CASSLRTGHNEQFF TGTGCCAGTAGTTTAAGGACTGGTCACAATGAGCAGTTCTTC
TRBD1 . TRBJ1-5 TRBV5-1 CARGQGDLISNQPQHF TGCGCCAGAGGACAGGGGGATCTGATTTCCAATCAGCCCCAGCATTTT
. many TRBJ1-2 TRBV15 CATSRGGLHANYGYTF TGTGCCACCAGCAGAGGAGGCCTGCACGCTAACTATGGCTACACCTTC
. . TRBJ2-5 TRBV7-9 CASTLLGDQETQYF TGTGCCAGCACCCTACTCGGCGACCAAGAGACCCAGTACTTC
. . TRBJ2-5 TRBV20-1 CSARVYERGYQETQYF TGCAGTGCTAGAGTTTATGAAAGGGGGTACCAAGAGACCCAGTACTTC
. few TRBJ2-5 TRBV11-2 CASSLDGRSVETQYF TGTGCCAGCAGCTTAGATGGGCGGTCCGTCGAGACCCAGTACTTC
. many TRBJ1-5 TRBV18 CASSPGSNQPQHF TGTGCCAGCTCACCAGGGAGCAATCAGCCCCAGCATTTT
. many TRBJ2-3 TRBV12-3/TRBV12-4 CASSPARRAASTDTQYF TGTGCCAGCAGTCCCGCGCGGCGGGCTGCGAGCACAGATACGCAGTATTTT
TRBD1 . TRBJ1-2 TRBV5-1 CASSLEGRGLGYTF TGCGCCAGCAGCTTGGAGGGCAGGGGGCTTGGCTACACCTTC
. many TRBJ1-5 TRBV7-8 CASSLQRGNQPQHF TGTGCCAGCAGCTTACAACGGGGCAATCAGCCCCAGCATTTT
. many TRBJ1-1 TRBV20-1 CSARQGNTEAFF TGCAGTGCTAGACAGGGGAACACTGAAGCTTTCTTT
. many TRBJ1-1 TRBV11-2 CASSLGLYMNTEAFF TGTGCCAGCAGTTTAGGACTCTACATGAACACTGAAGCTTTCTTT
. many TRBJ1-2 TRBV30 CAWSVRLTNYGYTF TGTGCCTGGAGTGTACGACTGACTAACTATGGCTACACCTTC
TRBD2 many TRBJ2-1 TRBV6-6 CASSYRPNSGRDSNEQFF TGTGCCAGCAGTTACCGCCCGAATAGCGGGAGAGATTCCAATGAGCAGTTCTTC
. few TRBJ2-1 TRBV5-5 CASTRRLLADISYNEQFF TGTGCCAGCACGCGCCGACTACTAGCAGACATCTCCTACAATGAGCAGTTCTTC
. many TRBJ2-3 TRBV6-5 CASSYSKGRDTQYF TGTGCCAGCAGTTACTCGAAGGGCCGGGATACGCAGTATTTT
. many TRBJ2-7 TRBV6-5 CATQLWGSSYEQYF TGTGCCACCCAGTTGTGGGGCAGCTCCTACGAGCAGTACTTC
. many TRBJ2-7 TRBV4-2 CASSQGPSDEQYF TGTGCCAGCAGCCAGGGCCCGAGTGACGAGCAGTACTTC
. few TRBJ2-2 TRBV7-3 CASSLEGSQNTGELFF TGTGCCAGCAGCTTAGAAGGCAGCCAGAACACCGGGGAGCTGTTTTTT
. many TRBJ2-2 TRBV9 CASSVDWGSYTGELFF TGTGCCAGCAGCGTAGACTGGGGCTCCTACACCGGGGAGCTGTTTTTT
. many TRBJ1-1 TRBV12-3/TRBV12-4 CASSFVTQGRVSTEAFF TGTGCCAGCAGTTTTGTGACACAGGGTCGGGTGAGCACTGAAGCTTTCTTT
TRBD2 . TRBJ2-1 TRBV11-2 CASSPRLAGELYEQFF TGTGCCAGCAGCCCCAGACTAGCGGGAGAGTTGTATGAGCAGTTCTTC
TRBD1 few TRBJ2-5 TRBV6-5 CASSYEGAGETQYF TGTGCCAGCAGTTACGAGGGGGCAGGGGAGACCCAGTACTTC
. many TRBJ2-3 TRBV15 CATSSPPTGKDTQYF TGTGCCACCAGCAGTCCTCCCACAGGGAAAGATACGCAGTATTTT
TRBD1 many TRBJ2-1 TRBV4-1 CASSRVLTGASVYNEQFF TGCGCCAGCAGCCGAGTATTAACAGGGGCATCGGTCTACAATGAGCAGTTCTTC